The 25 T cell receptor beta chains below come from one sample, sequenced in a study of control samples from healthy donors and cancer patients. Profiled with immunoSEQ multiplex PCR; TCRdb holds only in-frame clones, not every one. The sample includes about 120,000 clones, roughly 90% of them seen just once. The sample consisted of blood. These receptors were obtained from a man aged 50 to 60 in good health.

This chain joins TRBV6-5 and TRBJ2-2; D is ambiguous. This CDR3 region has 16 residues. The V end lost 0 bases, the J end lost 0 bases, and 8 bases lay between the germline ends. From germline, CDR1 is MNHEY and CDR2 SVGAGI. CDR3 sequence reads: CASSYSARSNTGELFF. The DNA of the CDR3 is TGTGCCAGCAGTTACTCGGCCAGATCGAACACCGGGGAGCTGTTTTTT.

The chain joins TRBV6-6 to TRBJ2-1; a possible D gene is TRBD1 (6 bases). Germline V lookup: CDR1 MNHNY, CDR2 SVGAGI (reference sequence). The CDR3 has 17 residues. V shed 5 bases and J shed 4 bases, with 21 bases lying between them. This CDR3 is CASSPLVRGKQYNEQFF. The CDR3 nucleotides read TGTGCCAGCAGTCCCCTGGTGAGGGGGAAGCAATACAATGAGCAGTTCTTC.

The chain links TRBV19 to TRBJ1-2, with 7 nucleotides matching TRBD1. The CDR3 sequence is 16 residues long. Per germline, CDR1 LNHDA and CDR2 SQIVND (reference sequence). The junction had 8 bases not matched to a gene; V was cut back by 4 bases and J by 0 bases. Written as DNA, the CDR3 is TGTGCCAGTAGTAAGGCCCGGGGACAGTCTAACTATGGCTACACCTTC. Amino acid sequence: CASSKARGQSNYGYTF.

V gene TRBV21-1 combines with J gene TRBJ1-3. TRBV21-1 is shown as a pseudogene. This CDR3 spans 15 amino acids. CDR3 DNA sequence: TGTGCCAGCAGCAAAGTAAAGGGATCTGGAAACACCATATATTTT. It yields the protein CASSKVKGSGNTIYF.

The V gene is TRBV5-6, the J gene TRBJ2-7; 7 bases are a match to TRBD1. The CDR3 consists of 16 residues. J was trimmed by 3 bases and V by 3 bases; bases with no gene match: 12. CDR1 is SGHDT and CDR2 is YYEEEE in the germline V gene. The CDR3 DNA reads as TGTGCCAGCAGCTCTCCGACAGGGAAGGATAACTACGAGCAGTACTTC. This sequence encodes CASSSPTGKDNYEQYF. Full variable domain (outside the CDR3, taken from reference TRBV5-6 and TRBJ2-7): DAGVTQSPTHLIKTRGQQVTLRCSPKSGHDTVSWYQQALGQGPQFIFQYYEEEERQRGNFPDRFSGHQFPNYSSELNVNALLLGDSALYLCASSSPTGKDNYEQYFGPGTRLTVT.

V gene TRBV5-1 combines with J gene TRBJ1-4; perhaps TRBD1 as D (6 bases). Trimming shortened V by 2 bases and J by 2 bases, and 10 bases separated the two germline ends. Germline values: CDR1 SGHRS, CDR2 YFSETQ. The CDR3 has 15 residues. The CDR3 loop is CASSLWGATNEKLFF. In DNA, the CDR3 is TGCGCCAGCAGCTTATGGGGGGCGACTAATGAAAAACTGTTTTTT.

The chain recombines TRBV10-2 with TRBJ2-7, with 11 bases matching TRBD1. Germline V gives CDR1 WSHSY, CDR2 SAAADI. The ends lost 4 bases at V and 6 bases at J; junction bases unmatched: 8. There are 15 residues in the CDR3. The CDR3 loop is CASSGGDRGVSEQYF. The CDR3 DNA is TGCGCCAGCAGTGGAGGGGACAGGGGGGTGAGCGAGCAGTACTTC.

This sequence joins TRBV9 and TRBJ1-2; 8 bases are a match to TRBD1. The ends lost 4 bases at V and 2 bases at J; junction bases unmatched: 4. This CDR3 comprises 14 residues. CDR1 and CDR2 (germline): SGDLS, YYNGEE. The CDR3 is CASSPRTGNYGYTF. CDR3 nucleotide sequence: TGTGCCAGCAGCCCCAGGACAGGGAACTATGGCTACACCTTC.

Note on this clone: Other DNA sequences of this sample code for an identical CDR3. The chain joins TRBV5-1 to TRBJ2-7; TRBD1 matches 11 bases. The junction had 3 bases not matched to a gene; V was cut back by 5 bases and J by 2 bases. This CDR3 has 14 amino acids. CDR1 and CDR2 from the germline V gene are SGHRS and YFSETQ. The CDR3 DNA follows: TGCGCCAGCAGTTCGGGACAGGGGGCCTACGAGCAGTACTTC. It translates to CASSSGQGAYEQYF.

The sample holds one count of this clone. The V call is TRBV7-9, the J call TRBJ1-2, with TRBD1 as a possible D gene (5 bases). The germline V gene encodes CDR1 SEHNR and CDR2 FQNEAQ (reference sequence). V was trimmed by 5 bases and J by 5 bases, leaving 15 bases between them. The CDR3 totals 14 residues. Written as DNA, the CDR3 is TGTGCCAGCAGCATGGGACGTCGGACATATGGCTACACCTTC. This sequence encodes CASSMGRRTYGYTF. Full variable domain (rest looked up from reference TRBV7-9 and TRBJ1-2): DTGVSQNPRHKITKRGQNVTFRCDPISEHNRLYWYRQTLGQGPEFLTYFQNEAQLEKSRLLSDRFSAERPKGSFSTLEIQRTEQGDSAMYLCASSMGRRTYGYTFGSGTRLTVV.

The CDR3 DNA is TGTGCCAGCAGCGAGACAGGGGTCGGAAACACCATATATTTT. Protein sequence: CASSETGVGNTIYF. The chain recombines TRBV7-2 with TRBJ1-3; 8 bases line up with TRBD1. Losses at the gene ends were 5 bases for V and 4 bases for J; bases not matched to a gene: 4. The CDR3 sequence is 14 residues long. Germline V gene lookup returns CDR1 SGHTA and CDR2 FQGNSA.

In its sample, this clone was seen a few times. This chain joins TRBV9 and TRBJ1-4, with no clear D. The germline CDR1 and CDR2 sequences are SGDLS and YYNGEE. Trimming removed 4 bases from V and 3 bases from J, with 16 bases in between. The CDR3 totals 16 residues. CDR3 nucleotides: TGTGCCAGCAGCTCTCTCTTGGACGGGCCTAATGAAAAACTGTTTTTT. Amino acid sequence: CASSSLLDGPNEKLFF.

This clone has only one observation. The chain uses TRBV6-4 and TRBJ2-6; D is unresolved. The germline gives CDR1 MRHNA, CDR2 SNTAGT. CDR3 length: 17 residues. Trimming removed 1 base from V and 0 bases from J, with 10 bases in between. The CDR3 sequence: CASSDWPSPSGANVLTF. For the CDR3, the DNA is TGTGCCAGCAGTGACTGGCCCAGCCCCTCTGGGGCCAACGTCCTGACTTTC.

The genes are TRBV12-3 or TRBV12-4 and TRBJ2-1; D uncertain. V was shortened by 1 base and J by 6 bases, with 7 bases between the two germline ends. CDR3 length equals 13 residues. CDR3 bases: TGTGCCAGCAGTTTAGAAAGCTCCAATGAGCAGTTCTTC. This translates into CASSLESSNEQFF.

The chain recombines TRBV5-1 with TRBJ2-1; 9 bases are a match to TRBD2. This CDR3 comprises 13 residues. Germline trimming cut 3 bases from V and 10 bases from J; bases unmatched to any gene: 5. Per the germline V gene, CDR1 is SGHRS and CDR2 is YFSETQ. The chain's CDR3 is CASSSNAGGEQFF. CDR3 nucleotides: TGCGCCAGCAGCTCCAACGCGGGGGGGGAGCAGTTCTTC.

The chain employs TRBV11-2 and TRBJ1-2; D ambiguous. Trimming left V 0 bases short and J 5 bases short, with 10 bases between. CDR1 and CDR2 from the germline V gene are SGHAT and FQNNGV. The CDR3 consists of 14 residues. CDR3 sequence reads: CASSLEEASYGYTF. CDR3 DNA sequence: TGTGCCAGCAGCTTAGAAGAGGCTTCTTATGGCTACACCTTC.

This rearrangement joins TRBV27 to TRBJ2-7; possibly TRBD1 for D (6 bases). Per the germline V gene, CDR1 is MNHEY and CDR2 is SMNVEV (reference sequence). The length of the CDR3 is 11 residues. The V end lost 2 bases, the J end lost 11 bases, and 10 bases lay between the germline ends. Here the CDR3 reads CASSLQGLEYF. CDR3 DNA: TGTGCCAGCAGTTTACAGGGGTTGGAGTACTTC.

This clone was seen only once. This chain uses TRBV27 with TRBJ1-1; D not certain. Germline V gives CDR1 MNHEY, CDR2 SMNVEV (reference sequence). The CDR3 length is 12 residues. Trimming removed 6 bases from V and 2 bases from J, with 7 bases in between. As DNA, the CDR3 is TGTGCCAGCAGCCGAGGCAACACTGAAGCTTTCTTT. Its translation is CASSRGNTEAFF.

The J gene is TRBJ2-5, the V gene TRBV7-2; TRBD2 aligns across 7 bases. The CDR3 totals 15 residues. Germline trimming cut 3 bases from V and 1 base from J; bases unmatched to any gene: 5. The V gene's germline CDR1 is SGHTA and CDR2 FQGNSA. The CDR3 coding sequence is TGTGCCAGCAGCTTTGCGAGCGGGGCCCAAGAGACCCAGTACTTC. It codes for CASSFASGAQETQYF.

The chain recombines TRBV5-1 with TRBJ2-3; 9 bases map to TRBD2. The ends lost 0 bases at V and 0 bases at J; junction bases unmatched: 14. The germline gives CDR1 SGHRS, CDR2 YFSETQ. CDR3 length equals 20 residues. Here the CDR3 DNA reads TGCGCCAGCAGCTTGGCTCCTGCGGGGGGGCCGACTTCTAGCACAGATACGCAGTATTTT. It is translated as CASSLAPAGGPTSSTDTQYF.

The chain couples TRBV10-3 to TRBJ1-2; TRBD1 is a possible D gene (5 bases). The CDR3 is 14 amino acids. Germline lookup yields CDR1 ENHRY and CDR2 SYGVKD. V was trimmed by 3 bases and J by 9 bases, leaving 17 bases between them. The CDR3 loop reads CAISDSRDRVSYTF. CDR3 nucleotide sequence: TGTGCCATCAGTGACTCTCGGGACCGGGTGAGCTACACCTTC.

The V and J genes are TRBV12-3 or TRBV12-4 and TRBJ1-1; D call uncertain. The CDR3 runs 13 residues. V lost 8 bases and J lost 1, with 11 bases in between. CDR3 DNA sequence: TGTGCCAGCCTACGGACGGAGAACACTGAAGCTTTCTTT. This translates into CASLRTENTEAFF.

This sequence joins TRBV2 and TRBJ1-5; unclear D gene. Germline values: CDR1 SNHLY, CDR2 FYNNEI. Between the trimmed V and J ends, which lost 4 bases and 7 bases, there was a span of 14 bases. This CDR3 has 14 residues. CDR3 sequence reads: CASSAEGSGQPQHF. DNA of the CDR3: TGTGCCAGCAGTGCCGAAGGGTCGGGGCAGCCCCAGCATTTT.

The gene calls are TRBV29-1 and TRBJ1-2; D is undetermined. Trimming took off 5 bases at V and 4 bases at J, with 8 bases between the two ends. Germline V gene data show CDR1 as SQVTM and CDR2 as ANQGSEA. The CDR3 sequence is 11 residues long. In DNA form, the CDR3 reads TGCAGCGTTCCGACGGTCTATGGCTACACCTTC. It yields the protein CSVPTVYGYTF.

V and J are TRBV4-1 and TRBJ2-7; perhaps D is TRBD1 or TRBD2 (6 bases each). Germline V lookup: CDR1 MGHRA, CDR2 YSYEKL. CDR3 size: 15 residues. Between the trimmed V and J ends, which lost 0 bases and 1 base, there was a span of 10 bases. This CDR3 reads CASSQDLGGSYEQYF. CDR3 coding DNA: TGCGCCAGCAGCCAAGATTTAGGGGGGTCCTACGAGCAGTACTTC.